A single sample gave rise to the 7 T cell receptor beta chains below, sequenced in a study of molecular identifiers for immune sequencing clone quantification. A single record per CDR3 protein comes from TCRdb applying MiXCR to the PCR reads. This sample has approximately 590,000 distinct CDR3 sequences, with about 25% found just once. Material: naive CD8+ T cells from blood, with Jurkat cell RNA spiked in. Stated subset: FACS-sorted CD8+CD4-CCR7+CD45RA+ naive T cells. These receptor sequences come from a human donor in good health. Some libraries in this study had Jurkat cell RNA spiked in.

DNA of the CDR3: TGCAGTGCTAGAGATCTTGACGGAGGTTTGAGTGTAGCTTTCTTT. It encodes CSARDLDGGLSVAFF. This sequence joins TRBV20-1 and TRBJ1-1; no firm D call. Germline V gene lookup returns CDR1 DFQATT and CDR2 SNEGSKA (reference sequence). The V and J ends lost 0 bases and 10 bases respectively, with 21 bases between them. The CDR3 has 15 residues.

The chain joins TRBV24-1 to TRBJ2-7; D possibly corresponds to TRBD1 (6 bases). Trimming took 4 bases from V and 9 from J, leaving 9 bases between them. The CDR3 extends over 11 amino acids. In germline, CDR1 is KGHDR, CDR2 SFDVKD. The CDR3 DNA is TGTGCCACCAGTGACGAGGGGGTGCAGTACTTC. This translates into CATSDEGVQYF.

The V call is TRBV4-3, the J call TRBJ2-7, with 10 bases matching TRBD2. Germline lookup yields CDR1 LGHNA and CDR2 YSLEER. This CDR3 has 16 residues. V lost 0 bases to trimming and J lost 3 bases; unmatched junction nucleotides: 5. CDR3 residues: CASSQERTSGLYEQYF. CDR3 coding DNA: TGCGCCAGCAGCCAAGAAAGGACTAGCGGTCTCTACGAGCAGTACTTC.

Of note for this clonotype: A much larger clone is a single base away; this may be a read error. The genes are TRBV7-9 and TRBJ1-1, with D uncertain. Per the germline V gene, CDR1 is SEHNR and CDR2 is FQNEAQ (reference sequence). The CDR3 is 14 amino acids. In DNA, the CDR3 is TGTACCAGCAGCCCACGTTGGGGTATCCGTGAAGCTTTCTTT. Encoded protein: CTSSPRWGIREAFF. Together with reference TRBV7-9 and TRBJ1-1, the CDR3 gives the full variable domain: DTGVSQNPRHKITKRGQNVTFRCDPISEHNRLYWYRQTLGQGPEFLTYFQNEAQLEKSRLLSDRFSAERPKGSFSTLEIQRTEQGDSAMYLCTSSPRWGIREAFFGQGTRLTVV.

Comments on this clonotype: Just one base apart from a much larger clone, this may be a read error. The rearrangement links TRBV12-3 or TRBV12-4 to TRBJ2-7; maybe TRBD1 (5 bases). This CDR3 has 13 amino acids. The CDR3 loop is CASRPTESYEPYF. The CDR3 coding sequence is TGTGCCAGCAGGCCGACAGAGTCCTACGAGCCGTACTTC.

A word on this clonotype: Since a much larger clone is just one base distant, this may be a read error. J is TRBJ2-3 and V is TRBV4-3, with D possibly matching TRBD2 (6 bases). This CDR3 has 16 amino acids. Per germline, CDR1 LGHNA and CDR2 YSLEER. Deletions cut 0 bases from V and 4 bases from J, with 14 bases between. The CDR3 DNA is TGCGCCAGCAGCCAAGAGGGGGACTGGGGCTCAGATACGCAGTATTTT. Translating gives CASSQEGDWGSDTQYF.

The chain recombines TRBV4-2 with TRBJ2-1; tentatively, D is TRBD2 (5 bases). The CDR3 loop spans 16 amino acids. Trimming shortened V by 6 bases and J by 2 bases, and 17 bases separated the two germline ends. Germline V gives CDR1 LGHNA, CDR2 YNFKEQ. CDR3 residues: CASSLDPAATYNEQFF. As DNA, the CDR3 is TGTGCCAGCAGTTTAGACCCAGCGGCGACCTACAATGAGCAGTTCTTC.